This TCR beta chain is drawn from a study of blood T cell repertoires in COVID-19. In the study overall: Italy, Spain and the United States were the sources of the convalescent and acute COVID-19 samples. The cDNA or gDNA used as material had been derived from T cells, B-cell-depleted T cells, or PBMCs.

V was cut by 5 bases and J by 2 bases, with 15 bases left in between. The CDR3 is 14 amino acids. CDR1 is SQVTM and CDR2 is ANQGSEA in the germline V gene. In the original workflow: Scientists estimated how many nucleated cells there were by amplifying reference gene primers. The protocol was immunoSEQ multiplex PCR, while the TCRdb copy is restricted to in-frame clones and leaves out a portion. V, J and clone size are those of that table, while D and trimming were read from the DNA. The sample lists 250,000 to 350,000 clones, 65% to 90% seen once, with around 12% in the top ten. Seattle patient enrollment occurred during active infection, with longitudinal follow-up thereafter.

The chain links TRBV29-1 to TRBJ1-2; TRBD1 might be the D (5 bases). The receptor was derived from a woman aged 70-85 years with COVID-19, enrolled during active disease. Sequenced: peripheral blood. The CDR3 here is CSVSTAGLNYGYTF. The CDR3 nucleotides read TGCAGCGTTTCGACAGCGGGCTTGAACTATGGCTACACCTTC.